This T cell receptor beta chain appears in the sequencing data of a study of OX40 agonist ivuxolimab in advanced cancers. Whole-study results and caveats: Antigen targets of the expanded peripheral T cells went undetermined.

Trimming took off 6 bases at V and 5 bases at J, with 8 bases between the two ends. The CDR3 contains 11 residues. From germline, CDR1 is MNHNY and CDR2 SVGAGI (reference sequence). The assay was immunoSEQ multiplex PCR, and TCRdb's table has in-frame clones only and misses some. Here the sample spans about 95,000 clones, over 75% being singletons. For this clone: Its cognate antigen is unknown.

This specimen was CD4+ or CD8+ T cells sorted from blood, taken in a trial of the OX40 agonist ivuxolimab. This clonotype was sampled from an adult with an advanced solid tumor such as melanoma, head and neck, liver or kidney cancer. V is TRBV6-6 and J is TRBJ2-7; D gene unclear. This chain's CDR3 is CASRFYDEQYF. In DNA, the CDR3 is TGTGCCAGCAGATTCTATGACGAGCAGTACTTC.